The 21 T cell receptor beta chains listed next were all sequenced from one sample in a study of cytomegalovirus exposure and HLA in healthy donors. TCRdb's table, derived via immunoSEQ multiplex PCR, lists solely in-frame clones and lacks some. The sample records approximately 160,000 clones, approximately 86% being singletons. Material: PBMCs. Source of these receptors: a man aged 30-40 years in good health and CMV-seropositive.

This clone appeared a few times. V usage is TRBV6-4 and J usage is TRBJ2-1, with D tentatively TRBD2 (6 bases). From germline, CDR1 is MRHNA and CDR2 SNTAGT. Trimming left V 0 bases short and J 7 bases short, with 16 bases between. This CDR3 comprises 16 residues. The CDR3 reads CASSDSGGTPGNEQFF. CDR3 coding DNA: TGTGCCAGCAGTGACTCCGGCGGGACCCCAGGAAATGAGCAGTTCTTC.

The chain has TRBV2 and TRBJ1-1; possible D gene TRBD1, 6 bases. Germline values: CDR1 SNHLY, CDR2 FYNNEI. V lost 4 bases to trimming and J lost 0 bases, with 12 bases between them. CDR3 length: 15 residues. The CDR3 nucleotides read TGTGCCAGCAGTGGGTGGACAGACATGAACACTGAAGCTTTCTTT. Its protein is CASSGWTDMNTEAFF.

This chain uses TRBV6-5 with TRBJ2-7; 8 positions match TRBD1. Germline V gene data show CDR1 as MNHEY and CDR2 as SVGAGI. The CDR3 sequence is 15 residues long. V was clipped by 5 bases and J by 3 bases; unmatched bases: 9. The CDR3 spells CASSLYRGYFYEQYF. The CDR3 DNA is TGTGCCAGCAGTCTTTACAGGGGGTATTTCTACGAGCAGTACTTC.

This clone has only one observation. The chain is built from TRBV5-1 and TRBJ1-1; D is perhaps TRBD1 (5 bases). The CDR3 runs 13 residues. The germline gives CDR1 SGHRS, CDR2 YFSETQ. Between the trimmed V and J ends, which lost 4 bases and 6 bases, there was a span of 13 bases. For the CDR3, the DNA is TGCGCCAGCAGCAAAAATCAGGGTTCTGAAGCTTTCTTT. Its protein product is CASSKNQGSEAFF.

Concerning this clone itself: One junction end disagrees with the germline gene, perhaps due to a read error. The chain combines TRBV4-2 with TRBJ2-5; 7 positions agree with TRBD2. Germline V gene sequence: CDR1 LGHNA, CDR2 YNFKEQ. CDR3 length equals 13 residues. The CDR3 DNA reads TGTGCCAGCAGCCAAGATTTGGCGGGGGATACGAACTTC. Protein product: CASSQDLAGDTNF.

The chain has TRBV7-9 and TRBJ2-5, with TRBD2 matching over 9 bases. V lost 3 bases to trimming and J lost 1 base; unmatched junction nucleotides: 3. The CDR3 is 15 amino acids. Germline V lookup: CDR1 SEHNR, CDR2 FQNEAQ (reference sequence). CDR3 protein: CASSFASGAQETQYF. CDR3 DNA sequence: TGTGCCAGCAGCTTTGCTAGCGGGGCCCAAGAGACCCAGTACTTC.

The J gene is TRBJ1-2, the V gene TRBV19; D is undetermined. This CDR3 has 14 residues. Germline CDR1 and CDR2: LNHDA and SQIVND (reference sequence). With 4 bases removed from V and 2 bases from J, the gap between germline ends came to 11 bases. The CDR3 DNA is TGTGCCAGTAGTACGTTCACTCTAAACTATGGCTACACCTTC. This codes for CASSTFTLNYGYTF.

This chain links TRBV19 with TRBJ1-2; D call uncertain. CDR1 is LNHDA, CDR2 SQIVND, per germline (reference sequence). The CDR3 covers 13 residues. The CDR3 coding sequence is TGTGCGACTGGAGAGGGTCCTAACTATGGCTACACCTTC. As protein: CATGEGPNYGYTF.

V is TRBV2 and J is TRBJ1-1; 7 nucleotides line up with TRBD1. With 2 bases clipped from V and 1 base from J, the junction kept 7 bases outside the gene matches. The CDR3 loop spans 16 amino acids. The V gene's germline CDR1 is SNHLY and CDR2 FYNNEI. CDR3 sequence reads: CASSELADRWNTEAFF. CDR3 DNA sequence: TGTGCCAGCAGTGAATTGGCGGACAGGTGGAACACTGAAGCTTTCTTT. The full variable domain, in which reference TRBV2 and TRBJ1-1 provide the parts outside the CDR3, is EPEVTQTPSHQVTQMGQEVILRCVPISNHLYFYWYRQILGQKVEFLVSFYNNEISEKSEIFDDQFSVERPDGSNFTLKIRSTKLEDSAMYFCASSELADRWNTEAFFGQGTRLTVV.

The chain has TRBV7-3 and TRBJ2-3; D gene unclear. This CDR3 comprises 14 residues. Germline values: CDR1 SGHTA, CDR2 FQGTGA. The V gene lost 5 bases and the J gene lost 0 bases, with 9 bases spanning the gap. The CDR3, as DNA: TGTGCCAGCAGCCCCGAGCCCAGCACAGATACGCAGTATTTT. Translation: CASSPEPSTDTQYF. Full variable domain (missing parts from reference TRBV7-3 and TRBJ2-3): GAGVSQTPSNKVTEKGKYVELRCDPISGHTALYWYRQSLGQGPEFLIYFQGTGAADDSGLPNDRFFAVRPEGSVSTLKIQRTERGDSAVYLCASSPEPSTDTQYFGPGTRLTVL.

This clone was seen only once. V is TRBV7-9 and J is TRBJ1-1; 7 bases agree with TRBD1. Germline V lookup: CDR1 SEHNR, CDR2 FQNEAQ (reference sequence). V was clipped by 6 bases and J by 1 base; unmatched bases: 14. This CDR3 is 17 amino acids long. Written as DNA, the CDR3 is TGTGCCAGCAGAAGCCGGGACAGTTCGTGGAAGAACACTGAAGCTTTCTTT. As protein: CASRSRDSSWKNTEAFF.

This chain joins TRBV7-2 and TRBJ2-7; D may be TRBD2 (5 bases). From germline, CDR1 is SGHTA and CDR2 FQGNSA. The CDR3 has 13 residues. With 1 base removed from V and 12 bases from J, the gap between germline ends came to 16 bases. The CDR3 loop is CASSLGGERWLYF. The CDR3 region has the DNA TGTGCCAGCAGCTTAGGGGGAGAGAGATGGCTGTACTTC.

The J gene is TRBJ2-7, the V gene TRBV6-5; 7 bases align to TRBD1. The CDR3 covers 14 residues. CDR1 is MNHEY and CDR2 is SVGAGI in the germline V gene. The ends lost 8 bases at V and 5 bases at J; junction bases unmatched: 12. The CDR3 region has the DNA TGTGCCAGCGGCTATGGGACAGTCCTCGACGAGCAGTACTTC. This codes for CASGYGTVLDEQYF.

DNA for the CDR3: TGTGCCAGCAGCCCCCGCTCGGGCCAAGGGGACTCCGAGCAGTACTTC. Translation: CASSPRSGQGDSEQYF. The chain couples TRBV5-5 to TRBJ2-7; D perhaps matches TRBD2 (6 bases). Germline V gene sequence: CDR1 SGHKS, CDR2 YYEKEE (reference sequence). The CDR3 length is 16 residues. The ends were cut back, 4 bases at V and 6 bases at J, with 23 bases in the middle.

The V gene is TRBV12-5, the J gene TRBJ1-5; TRBD1 matches at 7 bases. The CDR3 is 13 amino acids. Losses at the gene ends were 1 base for V and 9 bases for J; bases not matched to a gene: 3. Per germline, CDR1 LGHNT and CDR2 FRNRAP. Here the CDR3 reads CASGLERQGPQHF. The CDR3 coding sequence is TGTGCTAGTGGTTTGGAACGACAGGGGCCCCAGCATTTT.

This clone has only a few counts. The chain is built from TRBV11-2 and TRBJ2-6, with D possibly TRBD1 on 5 matching bases. Looked up from germline, CDR1 is SGHAT and CDR2 is FQNNGV. With 3 bases removed from V and 4 bases from J, the gap between germline ends came to 16 bases. The CDR3 runs 17 residues. The CDR3 loop reads CASSFRGAFTGANVLTF. Written as DNA, the CDR3 is TGTGCCAGCAGCTTTAGGGGCGCTTTCACCGGGGCCAACGTCCTGACTTTC.

J is TRBJ2-3 and V is TRBV11-3; D may be TRBD1 (5 bases). The V and J ends lost 7 bases and 0 bases respectively, with 20 bases between them. This CDR3 has 17 amino acids. Germline V lookup: CDR1 SGHNT, CDR2 YENEEA. CDR3 amino acids: CASNFRTGSASTDTQYF. In nucleotides, the CDR3 is TGTGCCAGCAACTTCCGTACAGGTTCCGCCAGCACAGATACGCAGTATTTT.

The rearrangement joins TRBV4-3 to TRBJ1-2; a weak D match, TRBD1 (5 bases). Germline V gives CDR1 LGHNA, CDR2 YSLEER. This CDR3 is built from 15 residues. Trimming left V 0 bases short and J 8 bases short, with 16 bases between. As DNA, the CDR3 is TGCGCCAGCAGCCAAGAGCTCCGACCTCAGGGAGGCTACACCTTC. Protein sequence: CASSQELRPQGGYTF.

The chain combines TRBV30 with TRBJ1-2, with TRBD1 identical over 10 bases. J was trimmed by 8 bases and V by 3 bases; bases with no gene match: 6. Per the germline V gene, CDR1 is GTSNPN and CDR2 is SVGIG (reference sequence). The CDR3 has 13 amino acids. CDR3 bases: TGTGCCTGGAGGGACAGGGGGTTCTTCGGCTACACCTTC. As protein: CAWRDRGFFGYTF. Full variable domain (missing parts from reference TRBV30 and TRBJ1-2): SQTIHQWPATLVQPVGSPLSLECTVEGTSNPNLYWYRQAAGRGLQLLFYSVGIGQISSEVPQNLSASRPQDRQFILSSKKLLLSDSGFYLCAWRDRGFFGYTFGSGTRLTVV.

The gene calls are TRBV4-3 and TRBJ2-3, with 8 nucleotides matching TRBD2. Germline-derived CDR1 and CDR2 are LGHNA and YSLEER. V trimming: 3 bases; J trimming: 5 bases; junction bases outside the gene matches: 7. The CDR3 loop spans 15 amino acids. This CDR3 reads CASSQGGLEQDTQYF. The CDR3 nucleotides are TGCGCCAGCAGCCAGGGGGGACTAGAGCAAGATACGCAGTATTTT.

This chain joins TRBV5-1 and TRBJ1-5, with D tentatively TRBD1 (5 bases). V was clipped by 1 base and J by 1 base, with 21 bases between them. Looked up from germline, CDR1 is SGHRS and CDR2 is YFSETQ. The length of the CDR3 is 19 residues. This CDR3 is CASSLLPREREGSNQPQHF. The CDR3 coding sequence is TGCGCCAGCAGCTTGCTGCCACGGGAAAGGGAGGGGAGCAATCAGCCCCAGCATTTT.